The 22 T cell receptor beta chains below were found in one sample sequenced in a study of tumor-infiltrating lymphocytes in primary liver carcinoma. Germline DNA was also extracted, and blood RNA derived from unsorted whole blood. The input was 450 to 500 ng total RNA; TCR beta cDNA was made from it with a constant-region primer. The TCR beta library was amplified through three nested multiplex PCR rounds in a modified ARM-PCR procedure. The first two PCR rounds, roughly 9 cycles each, used TRBV1-TRBV30 forward primers and a C-beta reverse primer. TCRdb used MiXCR to reprocess the multiplex PCR reads, holding one entry per CDR3 protein. The data show around 330,000 distinct CDR3 sequences, about 50% seen once. Sequencing was done on a sample of peripheral blood. These receptors were collected from a woman under 40 with primary liver carcinoma and hepatitis B virus infection.

Concerning this clonotype itself: The CDR3 end shows no conserved phenylalanine or tryptophan, and so a read error is likely. This chain connects TRBV11-2 to TRBJ1-1; D is unresolved. The germline V gene encodes CDR1 SGHAT and CDR2 FQNNGV. With 5 bases removed from V and 6 bases from J, the gap between germline ends came to 22 bases. This CDR3 contains 16 residues. DNA of the CDR3: TGTGCCAGCAGCCCCCGGTCCCGGGTCTCCAACTCTGAAGCTTTCGTT. This sequence encodes CASSPRSRVSNSEAFV.

With respect to this clonotype: The junction departs from the called germline gene at one end, perhaps through a read error. CDR3 sequence (DNA): TGCAGCGTCTCCGGGTCAGGGGGCCTCGAGCAGTACTTT. It translates to CSVSGSGGLEQYF. The chain employs TRBV29-1 and TRBJ2-7; 8 bases agree with TRBD1. Germline lookup yields CDR1 SQVTM and CDR2 ANQGSEA. This CDR3 has 13 amino acids.

Notes on this clonotype: Without the conserved terminal phenylalanine or tryptophan, this CDR3 likely stems from a read error. The chain joins TRBV29-1 to TRBJ2-1, with TRBD2 matching over 7 bases. The ends lost 4 bases at V and 5 bases at J; junction bases unmatched: 8. The germline V gene encodes CDR1 SQVTM and CDR2 ANQGSEA. The CDR3 consists of 14 residues. CDR3 DNA: TGCAGCGTTGGAGGCGGGAGTACAAACAATGAGCAGTTCTTA. As protein: CSVGGGSTNNEQFL.

Concerning this clonotype: Sequence at one end of the junction differs from germline and may be a read error. The chain links TRBV13 to TRBJ2-3; the D is unclear. The CDR3 runs 15 residues. Germline lookup yields CDR1 PRHDT and CDR2 FYEKMQ (reference sequence). CDR3 region: CVSSFSGSNVDTQYF. As DNA, the CDR3 is TGTGTCAGCAGCTTCTCGGGTAGCAATGTGGATACGCAGTATTTT.

Notes on this clonotype: Relative to the germline gene, one junction end is altered; a read error may explain this. The V and J genes are TRBV7-9 and TRBJ1-4; possible D gene TRBD1, 5 bases. There are 13 residues in the CDR3. CDR1 is SEHNR and CDR2 is FQNEAQ in the germline V gene (reference sequence). The CDR3 sequence: CASSPGASERLFF. As DNA, the CDR3 is TGTGCCAGCAGCCCCGGGGCTTCTGAAAGACTGTTTTTT.

A note on this clonotype: Being one base from a much bigger clone, this may be a read error. This is likely a read error, given that the CDR3 carries no conserved phenylalanine or tryptophan at its end. This chain joins TRBV6-5 and TRBJ1-6, with TRBD1 identical over 9 bases. The CDR3 has 14 amino acids. Per the germline V gene, CDR1 is MNHEY and CDR2 is SVGAGI. With V trimmed by 6 bases and J by 9 bases, 6 bases remained unmatched. The CDR3 here is CASRPDRGVSPLHL. DNA for the CDR3: TGTGCCAGCAGACCCGACAGGGGGGTTTCACCCCTCCACTTA.

V and J are TRBV6-5 and TRBJ2-7; TRBD1 aligns across 9 bases. The CDR3 is 16 amino acids. V shed 9 bases and J 6 bases; nucleotides not matched to a gene: 18. Germline V gene data show CDR1 as MNHEY and CDR2 as SVGAGI. CDR3 bases: TGTGCCAGTCAGTCCAGGACAGGGGCCCCCCTTGGCGAGCAGTACTTC. This gives the protein CASQSRTGAPLGEQYF.

V is TRBV28 and J is TRBJ2-7; D remains ambiguous. The CDR3 is made up of 15 amino acids. CDR1 is MDHEN, CDR2 SYDVKM, per germline. V lost 7 bases and J lost 0, with 16 bases in between. The CDR3 DNA reads as TGTGCCAGCAATTCCAGAGACAAGACCTCCTACGAGCAGTACTTC. Amino acid sequence: CASNSRDKTSYEQYF.

The V call is TRBV13, the J call TRBJ2-3; D is undetermined. CDR1 and CDR2 from the germline V gene are PRHDT and FYEKMQ (reference sequence). V lost 4 bases and J 3 bases, leaving 20 bases between the germline ends. This CDR3 region has 17 residues. The CDR3 nucleotides read TGTGCCAGCAGCTCCCCTTGGGGTGGTCCGAGGACAGATACGCAGTATTTT. It translates to CASSSPWGGPRTDTQYF. The full variable domain, completed using reference TRBV13 and TRBJ2-3, is AAGVIQSPRHLIKEKRETATLKCYPIPRHDTVYWYQQGPGQDPQFLISFYEKMQSDKGSIPDRFSAQQFSDYHSELNMSSLELGDSALYFCASSSPWGGPRTDTQYFGPGTRLTVL.

This clonotype was counted between two and nine times. DNA for the CDR3: TGTGCCAGCATCCTGGGCACCGGGGAGCTGTTTTTT. It translates to CASILGTGELFF. The genes are TRBV7-9 and TRBJ2-2; D gene unclear. Per germline, CDR1 SEHNR and CDR2 FQNEAQ (reference sequence). Deletions cut 7 bases from V and 4 bases from J, with 7 bases between. The CDR3 has 12 residues.

A remark on this clonotype: The junction and the germline gene differ at one end; a read error may be behind it. The chain links TRBV5-6 to TRBJ2-7; the D gene is possibly TRBD2 (5 bases). The CDR3 sequence is 14 residues long. Germline CDR1 is SGHDT and CDR2 is YYEEEE. The DNA for the CDR3 is TGCACCAGCAGCTTGTCAGGACTGAGCAACGAGCAGTACTTC. It yields the protein CTSSLSGLSNEQYF.

This chain uses TRBV6-5 with TRBJ2-7, with D possibly matching TRBD1 (6 bases). V was pared by 4 bases and J by 2 bases, with 12 bases between. CDR3 size: 14 residues. Germline V CDR1 and CDR2: MNHEY, SVGAGI. The CDR3 region is CASSSGHPPYEQYF. The CDR3 bases are TGTGCCAGCAGTTCGGGACATCCGCCCTACGAGCAGTACTTC.

As to this clonotype: Possible read error: a much larger clone is one base away. V usage is TRBV6-5 and J usage is TRBJ2-5; 10 bases align to TRBD2. This CDR3 comprises 20 residues. Per germline, CDR1 MNHEY and CDR2 SVGAGI. CDR3 sequence reads: CVSSYTGWTSGGGTRETQYF. The CDR3, as DNA: TGTGTCAGCAGTTACACGGGATGGACTAGCGGAGGGGGCACAAGGGAGACCCAGTACTTC.

The chain recombines TRBV12-3 or TRBV12-4 with TRBJ2-5, with TRBD2 matching over 11 bases. Trimming removed 7 bases from V and 4 bases from J; junction bases left unmatched: 8. The CDR3 covers 15 residues. The chain's CDR3 is CASNKGGLAGETQYF. CDR3 sequence (DNA): TGTGCCAGCAACAAGGGCGGACTAGCGGGAGAGACCCAGTACTTC.

Details on this clonotype: An end of the junction does not agree with germline; a read error may underlie this. The rearrangement links TRBV29-1 to TRBJ2-1; 9 bases map to TRBD2. Germline V lookup: CDR1 SQVTM, CDR2 ANQGSEA. The CDR3 consists of 14 residues. The CDR3 DNA is TGCAGCGTTGATGTAGCGGGAGCTTACAATAAGCAGCTCTTC. Its translation is CSVDVAGAYNKQLF.

Details on this clonotype: A much larger clone lies a single base off, so this may be a read error. The V call is TRBV6-5, the J call TRBJ2-7; a weak D match, TRBD2 (6 bases). Germline CDR1 and CDR2: MNHEY and SVGAGI. The CDR3 has 16 amino acids. Trimming left V 4 bases short and J 3 bases short, with 19 bases between. The CDR3 loop reads CASSSRTNGSIYEQYF. CDR3 sequence (DNA): TGTGCCAGCAGTTCCCGTACTAACGGGAGTATCTACGAGCAGTACTTC.

A remark on this clonotype: Because it lacks the conserved phenylalanine or tryptophan at the end, this CDR3 is likely a read error. J is TRBJ2-1 and V is TRBV5-4, with D tentatively TRBD2 (6 bases). V was cut by 4 bases and J by 2 bases, with 13 bases left in between. In germline, CDR1 is SGHNT, CDR2 YYREEE (reference sequence). CDR3 size: 15 residues. The CDR3, as DNA: TGTGCCAGCAGCCGGGACTCCGGTCCCTACAATGAGCAGTTCATC. Its translation: CASSRDSGPYNEQFI.

The chain joins TRBV6-1 to TRBJ1-5; 10 bases line up with TRBD1. V was pared by 1 base and J by 8 bases, with 8 bases of the junction left unmatched. This CDR3 has 16 residues. CDR1 is MNHNS and CDR2 is SASEGT in the germline V gene. CDR3 coding DNA: TGTGCCAGCAGTGAAGGGGACAGGGGAATCTGTAAGCCCCAGCATTTT. This encodes CASSEGDRGICKPQHF.

With respect to this clonotype: Just one base apart from a much larger clone, this may be a read error. V and J are TRBV4-1 and TRBJ2-4; 9 nucleotides agree with TRBD2. Germline-derived CDR1 and CDR2 are MGHRA and YSYEKL. Trimming at V came to 0 bases and at J to 12 bases, leaving 9 bases not matched to a gene. This CDR3 region has 15 residues. The CDR3 DNA reads as TGCGCCAGCAGCCAAGATCTAGCGGGATCGGGCACTCAGTACTTC. This gives the protein CASSQDLAGSGTQYF.

This clonotype was recorded at least ten times. The chain combines TRBV11-2 with TRBJ2-3; D possibly corresponds to TRBD2 (5 bases). V was shortened by 1 base and J by 1 base, with 9 bases between the two germline ends. Germline V gene sequence: CDR1 SGHAT, CDR2 FQNNGV. This CDR3 comprises 15 residues. CDR3 bases: TGTGCCAGCAGCTTAGCCGGGCGGGGCACAGATACGCAGTATTTT. It specifies CASSLAGRGTDTQYF.

This clonotype appeared a few times. A much larger clone sits a single nucleotide away, making a read error possible. The chain has TRBV5-4 and TRBJ2-7; D may correspond to TRBD1 or TRBD2 (6 bases each). This CDR3 comprises 15 residues. Germline V gene data show CDR1 as SGHNT and CDR2 as YYREEE (reference sequence). The CDR3 DNA reads TGTGTCAGCACCTTTGGGGGCGGGGCGGCTCGGGAGCAGTACTTC. This codes for CVSTFGGGAAREQYF.

As concerns this clonotype: Being one base from a much bigger clone, this may be a read error. The chain carries TRBV6-6 and TRBJ1-5, with TRBD1 as a possible D gene (5 bases). The length of the CDR3 is 15 residues. The germline CDR1 and CDR2 sequences are MNHNY and SVGAGI (reference sequence). CDR3 in amino acids: CASSYPRQSNQLQHF. The CDR3, as DNA: TGTGCCAGCAGTTACCCCAGACAGTCCAATCAGCTCCAGCATTTT.